Each of the 8 T cell receptor beta chains below was sequenced from the same sample in a study of blood T cell repertoires in COVID-19. Generated by immunoSEQ multiplex PCR, the TCRdb table keeps only in-frame clones and is missing some. The sample contains hundreds of thousands of clones, 90% of which appear only once. Input material: PBMCs or T cells enriched from blood (not recorded which). Receptors were obtained from a man aged 60 to 69 who had recovered from COVID-19.

The gene calls are TRBV5-1 and TRBJ2-5; D is perhaps TRBD1 (6 bases). Germline V gene data show CDR1 as SGHRS and CDR2 as YFSETQ. There are 13 residues in the CDR3. Trimming removed 7 bases at V and 3 bases at J, with 13 bases between. CDR3 sequence reads: CASGAGVEETQYF. The CDR3 nucleotides read TGCGCCAGCGGTGCAGGGGTCGAAGAGACCCAGTACTTC.

The chain couples TRBV9 to TRBJ1-6, with 8 bases aligning to TRBD1. CDR3 length: 15 residues. The germline gives CDR1 SGDLS, CDR2 YYNGEE. V gave up 2 bases and J gave up 6 bases; unmatched junction bases: 4. The CDR3 spells CASSVRQGLNSPLHF. In DNA form, the CDR3 reads TGTGCCAGCAGCGTCAGACAGGGGCTTAATTCACCCCTCCACTTT. The entire variable domain, with the rest obtained from reference TRBV9 and TRBJ1-6, is as follows: DSGVTQTPKHLITATGQRVTLRCSPRSGDLSVYWYQQSLDQGLQFLIQYYNGEERAKGNILERFSAQQFPDLHSELNLSSLELGDSALYFCASSVRQGLNSPLHFGNGTRLTVT.

The chain couples TRBV19 to TRBJ2-7, with a possible D match to TRBD1 (6 bases). This CDR3 comprises 13 residues. The germline CDR1 and CDR2 sequences are LNHDA and SQIVND (reference sequence). Trimming removed 5 bases at V and 2 bases at J, with 10 bases between. CDR3 protein: CASSVGAAYEQYF. The CDR3, as DNA: TGTGCCAGTAGTGTGGGGGCGGCCTACGAGCAGTACTTC.

This clone showed up just once. J is TRBJ2-3 and V is TRBV3-1 (or the pseudogene TRBV3-2); TRBD2 is a possible D gene (6 bases). Germline values: CDR1 LGHDT, CDR2 YNNKEL (reference sequence). CDR3 length equals 14 residues. V lost 5 bases, J lost 2 bases, and 11 bases lay in between. Written as DNA, the CDR3 is TGTGCCAGCAGCATCGGACTATTCACAGATACGCAGTATTTT. It specifies CASSIGLFTDTQYF.

The CDR3 DNA sequence: TGTGCCAGCAGCTCCAATCTCGACGGACAGGGCCGCTACACCTTC. This translates into CASSSNLDGQGRYTF. The chain has TRBV7-9 and TRBJ1-2, with 8 bases that match TRBD1. Germline-derived CDR1 and CDR2 are SEHNR and FQNEAQ (reference sequence). This CDR3 contains 15 residues. V shed 4 bases, J shed 9 bases, and the junction held 13 bases outside the gene matches. Complete variable domain (other parts from reference TRBV7-9 and TRBJ1-2): DTGVSQNPRHKITKRGQNVTFRCDPISEHNRLYWYRQTLGQGPEFLTYFQNEAQLEKSRLLSDRFSAERPKGSFSTLEIQRTEQGDSAMYLCASSSNLDGQGRYTFGSGTRLTVV.

The genes are TRBV11-2 and TRBJ2-2; D not certain. V was shortened by 1 base and J by 6 bases, with 9 bases between the two germline ends. Germline V CDR1 and CDR2: SGHAT, FQNNGV. The CDR3 is made up of 14 amino acids. The chain's CDR3 is CASSLGGGSGELFF. CDR3 sequence (DNA): TGTGCCAGCAGCTTAGGCGGCGGTTCCGGGGAGCTGTTTTTT.

The chain combines TRBV19 with TRBJ1-6; D gene ambiguous. Germline CDR1 LNHDA, CDR2 SQIVND (reference sequence). The CDR3 runs 13 residues. Trimming stripped 7 bases from V and 4 bases from J, with 8 bases between. This CDR3 reads CASTYGYNSPLHF. The CDR3 nucleotides are TGTGCCAGTACGTACGGGTATAATTCACCCCTCCACTTT.

J is TRBJ1-1 and V is TRBV27, with 9 bases fitting TRBD1. In germline, CDR1 is MNHEY, CDR2 SMNVEV (reference sequence). The CDR3 spans 14 residues. J gave up 0 bases and V 6 bases, and 2 bases lay outside the gene matches. CDR3 sequence (DNA): TGTGCCAGCAGGAACAGGGGGCTGAACACTGAAGCTTTCTTT. Translation gives CASRNRGLNTEAFF.